This passage covers 12 T cell receptor beta chains from one sample sequenced in a study of T cell repertoires in cytomegalovirus infection. These receptors are not linked to any known antigen. TCRdb reprocessed the reads with MiXCR, giving one entry per CDR3 protein. Of hundreds of thousands of distinct CDR3 sequences listed, about 44% were seen once; the top ten hold around 45%. This material consisted of cultured PBMCs, taken from culture after CMV antigen stimulation. The receptor set was obtained from a human donor in good health (CMV status not recorded). Some clones in this sample may be carry-over from other donors' samples.

This clonotype was seen just once. This rearrangement joins TRBV6-5 to TRBJ2-2; D is ambiguous. Trimming shortened V by 6 bases and J by 6 bases, and 8 bases separated the two germline ends. The CDR3 spans 12 residues. Germline assignment: CDR1 MNHEY and CDR2 SVGAGI. CDR3 nucleotide sequence: TGTGCCAGCAGACGGGCCGCCGGGGAGCTGTTTTTT. Translating it yields CASRRAAGELFF.

V usage is TRBV2 and J usage is TRBJ2-5, with 11 bases fitting TRBD2. V gave up 8 bases and J gave up 1 base; unmatched junction bases: 6. This CDR3 has 15 amino acids. Germline assignment: CDR1 SNHLY and CDR2 FYNNEI. This chain's CDR3 is CASGPSGGFQETQYF. The CDR3, as DNA: TGTGCCAGCGGCCCTAGCGGGGGGTTCCAAGAGACCCAGTACTTC.

The CDR3 coding sequence is TGTGCCAGTAGTAGACTAGCGGGAGCTTTAGCAGATACGCAGTATTTT. Protein sequence: CASSRLAGALADTQYF. The chain has TRBV19 and TRBJ2-3, with TRBD2 matching over 12 bases. This CDR3 comprises 16 residues. V shed 4 bases, J shed 4 bases, and the junction held 6 bases outside the gene matches. From germline, CDR1 is LNHDA and CDR2 SQIVND (reference sequence). The whole variable domain, remainder taken from reference TRBV19 and TRBJ2-3, is DGGITQSPKYLFRKEGQNVTLSCEQNLNHDAMYWYRQDPGQGLRLIYYSQIVNDFQKGDIAEGYSVSREKKESFPLTVTSAQKNPTAFYLCASSRLAGALADTQYFGPGTRLTVL.

V is TRBV6-2 or TRBV6-3 and J is TRBJ2-1; 8 bases agree with TRBD2. Germline CDR1 and CDR2: MNHEY and SVGEGT. Trimming removed 5 bases from V and 1 base from J; junction bases left unmatched: 7. This CDR3 is 16 amino acids long. The CDR3 nucleotides are TGTGCCAGCAGTCCGGGGGGGGCGCAGTCCTACAATGAGCAGTTCTTC. It translates to CASSPGGAQSYNEQFF.

This clonotype was picked up many times. The chain is built from TRBV7-2 and TRBJ2-3; D possibly corresponds to TRBD2 (6 bases). The V and J ends lost 4 bases and 2 bases respectively, with 7 bases between them. Germline CDR1 reads SGHTA; CDR2 reads FQGNSA. This CDR3 contains 13 residues. The CDR3 DNA reads TGTGCCAGCAGCTGGGAGGCCACAGATACGCAGTATTTT. This encodes CASSWEATDTQYF.

To note about this clonotype: The limits of the CDR3 on the DNA are not certain, so only TCRdb's listed CDR3 is given. The V and J genes are TRBV7-2 and TRBJ1-2; no DNA check was done on the table's D call, TRBD1. The germline CDR1 and CDR2 sequences are SGHTA and FQGNSA. Termini included, the CDR3 measures 17 amino acids. The CDR3 here is CASSLVGTGTSFPAHTF.

The chain couples TRBV7-9 to TRBJ2-1; no clear D. Germline-derived CDR1 and CDR2 are SEHNR and FQNEAQ (reference sequence). Deletions cut 5 bases from V and 8 bases from J, with 13 bases between. The CDR3 loop spans 13 amino acids. CDR3: CASSPVLRDEQFF. As DNA, the CDR3 is TGTGCCAGCAGCCCCGTCTTACGCGATGAGCAGTTCTTC.

This clonotype has more than one count but fewer than ten. V is TRBV12-3 or TRBV12-4 and J is TRBJ1-1; no firm D call. CDR3 size: 11 residues. Trimming stripped 1 base from V and 11 bases from J, with 8 bases between. CDR3 nucleotides: TGTGCCAGCAGTTTAGAGAAAGGGGCTTTCTTT. Residues: CASSLEKGAFF.

This clonotype was counted only a few times. In DNA form, the CDR3 reads TGTGCTAGTGGCCCCCGGGGGGATCCGGCCAATGAGCAGTTCTTC. Amino acids: CASGPRGDPANEQFF. The chain couples TRBV12-5 to TRBJ2-1; 7 nucleotides match TRBD2. Germline trimming cut 6 bases from V and 6 bases from J; bases unmatched to any gene: 11. Germline assignment: CDR1 LGHNT and CDR2 FRNRAP. The CDR3 is 15 amino acids.

The chain links TRBV10-3 to TRBJ2-3; D possibly corresponds to TRBD1 (6 bases). Looked up from germline, CDR1 is ENHRY and CDR2 is SYGVKD. V was clipped by 6 bases and J by 4 bases, with 11 bases between them. This CDR3 has 13 residues. CDR3 bases: TGTGCCATCAGCAGACAGGTCGCAGATACGCAGTATTTT. It codes for CAISRQVADTQYF.

V usage is TRBV4-1 and J usage is TRBJ2-2; D not certain. In germline, CDR1 is MGHRA, CDR2 YSYEKL. This CDR3 contains 15 residues. Trimming took 3 bases from V and 1 from J, leaving 9 bases between them. In DNA, the CDR3 is TGCGCCAGCAGCCAGACACAGATGAACACCGGGGAGCTGTTTTTT. Encoded protein: CASSQTQMNTGELFF.

The chain joins TRBV7-2 to TRBJ1-3; a weak D match, TRBD1 (5 bases). Trimming removed 1 base from V and 2 bases from J, with 12 bases in between. Germline V CDR1 and CDR2: SGHTA, FQGNSA. The CDR3 is 16 residues long. CDR3 nucleotide sequence: TGTGCCAGCAGCTTAGAATTGGCCAGGGCTGGAAACACCATATATTTT. It specifies CASSLELARAGNTIYF.